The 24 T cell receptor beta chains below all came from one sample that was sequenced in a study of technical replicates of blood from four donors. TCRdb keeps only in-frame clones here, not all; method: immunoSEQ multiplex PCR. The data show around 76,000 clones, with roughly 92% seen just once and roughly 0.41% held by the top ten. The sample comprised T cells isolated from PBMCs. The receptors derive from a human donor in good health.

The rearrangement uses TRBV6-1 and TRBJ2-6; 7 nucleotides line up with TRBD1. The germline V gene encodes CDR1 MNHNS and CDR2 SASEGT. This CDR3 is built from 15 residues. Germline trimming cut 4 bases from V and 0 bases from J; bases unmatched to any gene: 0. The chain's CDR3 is CASSGQGSGANVLTF. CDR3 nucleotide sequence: TGTGCCAGCAGTGGACAGGGCTCTGGGGCCAACGTCCTGACTTTC.

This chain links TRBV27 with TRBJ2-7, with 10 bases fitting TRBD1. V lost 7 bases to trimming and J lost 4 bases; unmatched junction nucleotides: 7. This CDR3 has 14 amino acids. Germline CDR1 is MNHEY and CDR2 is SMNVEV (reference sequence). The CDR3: CASKPGQGIYEQYF. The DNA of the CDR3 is TGTGCCAGCAAGCCGGGACAGGGGATATACGAGCAGTACTTC.

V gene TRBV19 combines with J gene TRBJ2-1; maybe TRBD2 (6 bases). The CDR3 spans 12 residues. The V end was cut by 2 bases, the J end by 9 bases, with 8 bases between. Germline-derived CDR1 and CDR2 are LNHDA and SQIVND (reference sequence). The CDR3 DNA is TGTGCCAGTAGTATACCGGAGGGTGAGCAGTTCTTC. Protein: CASSIPEGEQFF.

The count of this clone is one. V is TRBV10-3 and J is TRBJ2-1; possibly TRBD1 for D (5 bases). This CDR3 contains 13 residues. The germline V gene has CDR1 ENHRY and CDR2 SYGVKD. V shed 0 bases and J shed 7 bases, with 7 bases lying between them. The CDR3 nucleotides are TGTGCCATCAGTGAGTCTCGACAGAATGAGCAGTTCTTC. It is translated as CAISESRQNEQFF.

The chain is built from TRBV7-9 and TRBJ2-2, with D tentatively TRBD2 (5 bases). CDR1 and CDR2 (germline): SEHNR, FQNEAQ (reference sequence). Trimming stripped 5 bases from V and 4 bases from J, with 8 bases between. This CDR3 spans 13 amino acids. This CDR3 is CASSEGLTGELFF. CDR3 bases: TGTGCCAGCAGCGAGGGCCTCACCGGGGAGCTGTTTTTT.

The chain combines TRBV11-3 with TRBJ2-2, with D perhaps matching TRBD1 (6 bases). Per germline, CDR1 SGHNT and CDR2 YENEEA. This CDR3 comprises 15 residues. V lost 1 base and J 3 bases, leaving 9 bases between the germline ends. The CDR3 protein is CASSLATGYTGELFF. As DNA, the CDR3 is TGTGCCAGCAGCTTAGCGACAGGCTACACCGGGGAGCTGTTTTTT.

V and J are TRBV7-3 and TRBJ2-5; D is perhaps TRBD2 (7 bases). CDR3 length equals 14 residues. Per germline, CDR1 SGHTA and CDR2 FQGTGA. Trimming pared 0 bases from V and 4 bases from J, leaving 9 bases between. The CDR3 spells CASSLTGGVETQYF. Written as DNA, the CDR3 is TGTGCCAGCAGCTTAACAGGGGGGGTAGAGACCCAGTACTTC. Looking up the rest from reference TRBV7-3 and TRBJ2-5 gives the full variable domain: GAGVSQTPSNKVTEKGKYVELRCDPISGHTALYWYRQSLGQGPEFLIYFQGTGAADDSGLPNDRFFAVRPEGSVSTLKIQRTERGDSAVYLCASSLTGGVETQYFGPGTRLLVL.

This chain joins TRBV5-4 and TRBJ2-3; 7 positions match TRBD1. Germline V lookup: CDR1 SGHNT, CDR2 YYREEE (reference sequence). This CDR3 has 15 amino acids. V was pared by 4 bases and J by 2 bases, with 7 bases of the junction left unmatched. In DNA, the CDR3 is TGTGCCAGCAGCCTGAGGACAGGATACACAGATACGCAGTATTTT. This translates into CASSLRTGYTDTQYF. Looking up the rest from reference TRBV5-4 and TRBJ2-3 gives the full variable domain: ETGVTQSPTHLIKTRGQQVTLRCSSQSGHNTVSWYQQALGQGPQFIFQYYREEENGRGNFPPRFSGLQFPNYSSELNVNALELDDSALYLCASSLRTGYTDTQYFGPGTRLTVL.

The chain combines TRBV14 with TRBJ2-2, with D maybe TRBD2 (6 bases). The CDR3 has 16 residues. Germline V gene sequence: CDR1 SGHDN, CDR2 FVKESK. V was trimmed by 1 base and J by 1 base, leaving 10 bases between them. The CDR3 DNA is TGTGCCAGCAGCCAAGCAGGCGGGGTGAACACCGGGGAGCTGTTTTTT. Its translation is CASSQAGGVNTGELFF.

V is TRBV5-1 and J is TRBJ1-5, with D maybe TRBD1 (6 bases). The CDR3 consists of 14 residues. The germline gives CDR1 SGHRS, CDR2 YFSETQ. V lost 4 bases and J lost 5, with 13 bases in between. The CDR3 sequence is CASSPMTGDQPQHF. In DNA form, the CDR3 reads TGCGCCAGCAGCCCAATGACAGGAGATCAGCCCCAGCATTTT.

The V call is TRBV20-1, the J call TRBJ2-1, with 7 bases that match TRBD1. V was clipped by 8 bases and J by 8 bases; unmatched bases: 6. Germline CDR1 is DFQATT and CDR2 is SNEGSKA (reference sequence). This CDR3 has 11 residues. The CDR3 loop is CSTDRADEQFF. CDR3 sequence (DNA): TGCAGTACCGACAGGGCCGATGAGCAGTTCTTC.

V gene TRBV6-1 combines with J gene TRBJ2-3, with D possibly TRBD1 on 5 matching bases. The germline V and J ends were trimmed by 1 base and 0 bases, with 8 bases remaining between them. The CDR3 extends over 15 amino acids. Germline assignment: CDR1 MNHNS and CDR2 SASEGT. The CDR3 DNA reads TGTGCCAGCAGTGAAGTGGACATTAGCACAGATACGCAGTATTTT. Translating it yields CASSEVDISTDTQYF.

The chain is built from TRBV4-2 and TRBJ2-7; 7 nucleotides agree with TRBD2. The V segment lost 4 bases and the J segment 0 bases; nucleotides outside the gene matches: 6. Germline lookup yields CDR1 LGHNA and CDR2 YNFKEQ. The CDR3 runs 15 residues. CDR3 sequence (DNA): TGTGCCAGCAGCCTCGCTAGCGGTATCTCCTACGAGCAGTACTTC. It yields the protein CASSLASGISYEQYF.

The CDR3 region is CASSSGQEQETQYF. The CDR3 coding sequence is TGTGCCAGCAGCTCGGGACAGGAACAAGAGACCCAGTACTTC. This chain connects TRBV11-2 to TRBJ2-5; 8 bases map to TRBD1. CDR3 length: 14 amino acids. The V and J ends lost 4 bases and 2 bases, in that order; junction bases with no gene match: 3. The germline gives CDR1 SGHAT, CDR2 FQNNGV.

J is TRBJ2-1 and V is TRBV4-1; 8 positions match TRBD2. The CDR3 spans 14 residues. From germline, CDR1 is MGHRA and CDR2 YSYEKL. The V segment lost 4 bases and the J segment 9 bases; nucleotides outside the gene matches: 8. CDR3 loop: CASSLRTSSREQFF. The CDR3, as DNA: TGCGCCAGCAGCCTGAGGACTAGCAGTCGTGAGCAGTTCTTC.

DNA for the CDR3: TGTGCCAGCAGTGTTTCAGGGTACACTGAAGCTTTCTTT. It is translated as CASSVSGYTEAFF. V is TRBV6-4 and J is TRBJ1-1; possibly TRBD1 for D (5 bases). V lost 4 bases and J 3 bases, leaving 9 bases between the germline ends. Germline lookup yields CDR1 MRHNA and CDR2 SNTAGT. The CDR3 totals 13 residues.

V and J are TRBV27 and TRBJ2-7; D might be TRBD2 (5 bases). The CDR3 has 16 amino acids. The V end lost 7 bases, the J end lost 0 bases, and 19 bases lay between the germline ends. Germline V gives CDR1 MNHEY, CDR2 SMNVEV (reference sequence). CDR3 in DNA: TGTGCCAGCACCTCCCTAGCTCGGGAAGGCTCCTACGAGCAGTACTTC. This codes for CASTSLAREGSYEQYF.

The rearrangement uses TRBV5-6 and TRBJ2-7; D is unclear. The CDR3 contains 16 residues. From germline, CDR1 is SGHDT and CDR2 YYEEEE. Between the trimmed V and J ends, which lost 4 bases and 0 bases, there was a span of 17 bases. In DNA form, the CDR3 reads TGTGCCAGCAGCCCCCTTCCTACTCCAAGCTCCTACGAGCAGTACTTC. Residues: CASSPLPTPSSYEQYF.

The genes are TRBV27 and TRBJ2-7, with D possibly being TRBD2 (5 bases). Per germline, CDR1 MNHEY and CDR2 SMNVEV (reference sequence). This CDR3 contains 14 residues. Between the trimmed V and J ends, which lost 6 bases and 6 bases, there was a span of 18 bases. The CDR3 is CASRGYVGSGEQYF. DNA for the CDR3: TGTGCCAGCAGAGGTTACGTGGGAAGCGGCGAGCAGTACTTC.

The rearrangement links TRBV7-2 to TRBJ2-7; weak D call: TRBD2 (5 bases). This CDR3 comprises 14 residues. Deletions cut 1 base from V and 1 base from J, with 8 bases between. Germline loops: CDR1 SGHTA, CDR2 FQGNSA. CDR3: CASSLERISYEQYF. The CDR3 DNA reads TGTGCCAGCAGCTTAGAGCGGATATCCTACGAGCAGTACTTC.

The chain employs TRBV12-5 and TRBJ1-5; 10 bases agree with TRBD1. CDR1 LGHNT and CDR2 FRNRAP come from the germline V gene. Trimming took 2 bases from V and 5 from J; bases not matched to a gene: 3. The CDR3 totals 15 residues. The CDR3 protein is CASGLRGTGDQPQHF. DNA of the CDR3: TGTGCTAGTGGTTTGCGTGGGACAGGGGATCAGCCCCAGCATTTT.

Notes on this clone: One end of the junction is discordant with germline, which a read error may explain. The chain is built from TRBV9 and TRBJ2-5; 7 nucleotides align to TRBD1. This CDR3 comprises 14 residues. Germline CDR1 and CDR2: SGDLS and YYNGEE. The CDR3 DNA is TGTGCCAGCAGCTTGCCCGGGACAGAAGAGACTCAGTACTTC. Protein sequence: CASSLPGTEETQYF.

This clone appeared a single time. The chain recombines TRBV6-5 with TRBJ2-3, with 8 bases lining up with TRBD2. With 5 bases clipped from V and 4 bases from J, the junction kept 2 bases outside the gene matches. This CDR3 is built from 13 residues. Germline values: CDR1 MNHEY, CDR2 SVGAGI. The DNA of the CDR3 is TGTGCCAGCAGTCCGACTAGCGCAGATACGCAGTATTTT. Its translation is CASSPTSADTQYF.

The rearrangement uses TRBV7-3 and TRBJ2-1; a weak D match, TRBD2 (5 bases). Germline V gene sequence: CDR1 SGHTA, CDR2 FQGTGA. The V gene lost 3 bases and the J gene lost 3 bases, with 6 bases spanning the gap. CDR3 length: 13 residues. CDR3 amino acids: CASSLSGYNEQFF. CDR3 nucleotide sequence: TGTGCCAGCAGCTTGAGCGGCTACAATGAGCAGTTCTTC.